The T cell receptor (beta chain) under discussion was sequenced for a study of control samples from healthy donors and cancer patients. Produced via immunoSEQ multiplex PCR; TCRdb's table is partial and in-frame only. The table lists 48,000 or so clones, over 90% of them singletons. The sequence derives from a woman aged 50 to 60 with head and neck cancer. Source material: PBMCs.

CDR3 bases: TGTGCCAGCGGAGGACAGGGAGACACCGGGGAGCTGTTTTTT. This gives the protein CASGGQGDTGELFF. This sequence joins TRBV28 and TRBJ2-2, with 8 bases matching TRBD1. Trimming at V came to 8 bases and at J to 3 bases, leaving 5 bases not matched to a gene. CDR1 and CDR2 (germline): MDHEN, SYDVKM. The CDR3 runs to 14 residues.